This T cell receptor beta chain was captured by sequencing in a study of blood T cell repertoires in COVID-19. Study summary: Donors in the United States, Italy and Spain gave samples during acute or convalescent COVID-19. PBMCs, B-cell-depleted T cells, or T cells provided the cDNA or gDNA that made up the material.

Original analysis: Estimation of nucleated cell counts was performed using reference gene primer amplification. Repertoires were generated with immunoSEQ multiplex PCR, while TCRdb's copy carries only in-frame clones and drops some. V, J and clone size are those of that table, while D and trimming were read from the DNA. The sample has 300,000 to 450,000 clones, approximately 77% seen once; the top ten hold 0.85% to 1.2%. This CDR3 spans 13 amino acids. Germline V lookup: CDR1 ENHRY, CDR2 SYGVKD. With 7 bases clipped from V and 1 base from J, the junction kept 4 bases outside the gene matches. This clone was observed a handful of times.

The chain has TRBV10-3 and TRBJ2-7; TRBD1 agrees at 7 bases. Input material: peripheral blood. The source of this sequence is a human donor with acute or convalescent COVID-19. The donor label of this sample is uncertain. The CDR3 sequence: CAIIIRGSYEQYF. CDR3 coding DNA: TGTGCCATCATCATCAGGGGGTCCTACGAGCAGTACTTC.